The entry that follows covers one T cell receptor (beta chain) sequence. The data belong to a study of T cell responses to AZD1222 COVID-19 vaccine. V shed 4 bases and J 7 bases; nucleotides not matched to a gene: 3. Germline values: CDR1 KGHSH, CDR2 LQKENI. The CDR3 spans 14 residues. Assay used: immunoSEQ multiplex PCR; TCRdb lists only in-frame clones, some missing. The sample comprises 100,000 to 150,000 clones, roughly 92% of which are singletons, and 1% to 1.3% rests with the top ten. The sample was peripheral blood, taken 28 days after the second AZD1222 dose. The TCR originated in an adult who received the AZD1222 COVID-19 vaccine. The J gene is TRBJ2-1, the V gene TRBV18; 11 bases agree with TRBD2. This CDR3 reads CASSQTSGDNEQFF. The CDR3 DNA reads TGTGCCAGCTCACAGACTAGCGGGGATAATGAGCAGTTCTTC.